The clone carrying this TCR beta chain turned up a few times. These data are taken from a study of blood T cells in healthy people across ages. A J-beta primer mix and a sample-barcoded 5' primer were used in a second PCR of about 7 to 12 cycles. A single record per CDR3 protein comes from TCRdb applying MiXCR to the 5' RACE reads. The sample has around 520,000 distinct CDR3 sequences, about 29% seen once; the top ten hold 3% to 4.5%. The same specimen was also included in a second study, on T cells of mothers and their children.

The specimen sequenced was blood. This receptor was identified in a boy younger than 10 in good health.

The CDR3 DNA follows: TGTGCCAGCAGTCTCTCCAGCGGGGGTTTCCAAGAGACCCAGTACTTC. The encoded protein is CASSLSSGGFQETQYF. The chain links TRBV12-3 or TRBV12-4 to TRBJ2-5; 8 bases are shared with TRBD2. V dropped 5 bases and J dropped 1; count of bases not matched to a gene: 9. CDR3 length: 16 amino acids.